This TCR beta chain derives from a study of blood T cell repertoires in COVID-19. Sequencing used immunoSEQ multiplex PCR; TCRdb keeps in-frame clones, though not all of them. Found here are approximately 200,000 clones, approximately 80% of them singletons; the top ten hold 9.5% to 15%. Germline CDR1 is LNHDA and CDR2 is SQIVND (reference sequence). Trimming removed 5 bases at V and 0 bases at J, with 13 bases between. CDR3 length: 16 residues. The V call is TRBV19, the J call TRBJ2-2, with a possible D match to TRBD2 (5 bases). Input material: peripheral blood. This clonotype originated in a woman aged 50 to 65 with acute or convalescent COVID-19. CDR3 sequence reads: CASSSEEPPNTGELFF. In DNA, the CDR3 is TGTGCCAGTAGTTCGGAGGAGCCTCCGAACACCGGGGAGCTGTTTTTT.